The table lists the clone carrying this T cell receptor beta chain with a few counts. Its target is unknown. The data stem from a study of T-cell memory formation after mild COVID-19. Turning to the study itself: Across donors, TCR clusters were largely donor specific.

General study points: Day 15 to 85 contracting clones showed balanced CD4/CD8; later expanders leaned CD4+. Among CD4+ contracting clones, most were CM and EM, and CD8+ ones EMRA.

Constant-segment primers were used for 5'RACE, and the resulting TCR alpha and TCR beta cDNA libraries carried sample barcodes and UMIs. TCRdb ran MiXCR on the 5' RACE reads and lists one entry per CDR3 protein. This table has about 100,000 distinct CDR3 sequences, approximately 15% appearing once. Trimming removed 8 bases at V and 1 base at J, with 11 bases between. Germline assignment: CDR1 SQVTM and CDR2 ANQGSEA. The CDR3 contains 12 residues. The specimen sequenced was PBMCs or a T cell subset sorted from them (not recorded which). The gene calls are TRBV29-1 and TRBJ1-1; D uncertain. The TCR was taken from a man aged 18 to 29 who had mild COVID-19 (a few samples of this study predate the infection). Cell type and time point are not known. The CDR3 here is CSSRGGNTEAFF. The CDR3 DNA is TGCAGCTCCCGAGGCGGGAACACTGAAGCTTTCTTT.